The present T cell receptor beta chain was sequenced within a study of T cell responses to AZD1222 COVID-19 vaccine. TCRdb's table, derived via immunoSEQ multiplex PCR, lists solely in-frame clones and lacks some. The data show 150,000 or so clones, 85% to 95% seen once. Trimming shortened V by 10 bases and J by 4 bases, and 17 bases separated the two germline ends. The germline V gene has CDR1 WSHSY and CDR2 SAAADI. This CDR3 is built from 14 residues. This clonotype originated in an adult in good health. V is TRBV10-2 and J is TRBJ1-5, with D possibly TRBD1 on 6 matching bases. The source was peripheral blood, collected on day 0 of AZD1222 vaccination. CDR3 loop: CATGGAVGNQPQHF. The CDR3 nucleotides read TGCGCCACCGGGGGGGCGGTTGGAAATCAGCCCCAGCATTTT.